Following are 16 T cell receptor beta chains from one sample sequenced in a study of read filtering for tumor transcriptome and immune sequencing. From 300 to 450 ng of RNA, a library with molecular barcoded alpha/delta and beta/gamma adaptors was made. A single record per CDR3 protein comes from TCRdb applying MiXCR to the reads. The data contain 93,000 or so distinct CDR3 sequences, roughly 21% of them singletons. The sequencing sample was made of a population of CD138-negative cells sorted from bone marrow. The receptors were sampled from a donor aged 40 or older with multiple myeloma.

This clonotype was observed a few times. The chain employs TRBV7-3 and TRBJ2-6, with D uncertain. Trimming stripped 7 bases from V and 4 bases from J, with 8 bases between. This CDR3 contains 13 residues. Per the germline V gene, CDR1 is SGHTA and CDR2 is FQGTGA. CDR3 sequence: CASKVGGANVLTF. The CDR3 DNA sequence: TGTGCCAGCAAGGTGGGGGGGGCCAACGTCCTGACTTTC.

DNA of the CDR3: TGTGCCATCAGCGCGGACAGGGACGAGACCCAGTACTTC. Translated: CAISADRDETQYF. The V and J genes are TRBV10-3 and TRBJ2-5, with 8 bases fitting TRBD1. This CDR3 has 13 amino acids. Germline loops: CDR1 ENHRY, CDR2 SYGVKD. V was clipped by 6 bases and J by 5 bases; unmatched bases: 5.

In its sample, this clonotype was seen many times. The genes are TRBV7-8 and TRBJ1-5; no clear D gene. V lost 5 bases, J lost 6 bases, and 14 bases lay in between. The germline V gene has CDR1 SGHVS and CDR2 FQNEAQ. The CDR3 is 14 amino acids. The chain's CDR3 is CASSQRHFGQPQHF. CDR3 nucleotides: TGTGCCAGCAGCCAGCGACACTTCGGTCAGCCCCAGCATTTT.

V is TRBV24-1 and J is TRBJ2-2, with D unresolved. In germline, CDR1 is KGHDR, CDR2 SFDVKD. The CDR3 totals 14 residues. V was trimmed by 1 base and J by 3 bases, leaving 5 bases between them. This CDR3 reads CATSDFQDTGELFF. DNA for the CDR3: TGTGCCACCAGTGATTTCCAGGACACCGGGGAGCTGTTTTTT.

This clonotype has ten or more counts. This chain links TRBV7-2 with TRBJ2-2, with D tentatively TRBD1 (6 bases). Trimming removed 1 base from V and 7 bases from J, with 19 bases in between. The germline gives CDR1 SGHTA, CDR2 FQGNSA. The CDR3 totals 17 residues. CDR3 nucleotides: TGTGCCAGCAGCTTAGTCTTAAGCACAGGGATGGGCGGGGAGCTGTTTTTT. Protein product: CASSLVLSTGMGGELFF. Filled out from reference TRBV7-2 and TRBJ2-2, the complete variable domain reads GAGVSQSPSNKVTEKGKDVELRCDPISGHTALYWYRQSLGQGLEFLIYFQGNSAPDKSGLPSDRFSAERTGGSVSTLTIQRTQQEDSAVYLCASSLVLSTGMGGELFFGEGSRLTVL.

This clonotype was counted ten times or more. The chain links TRBV14 to TRBJ1-1; 7 nucleotides align to TRBD1. The length of the CDR3 is 15 residues. Unmatched junction bases numbered 10, after V lost 2 bases and J lost 7 bases. In germline, CDR1 is SGHDN, CDR2 FVKESK. The CDR3 sequence is CASSQLTGTANEAFF. CDR3 sequence (DNA): TGTGCCAGCAGCCAACTAACCGGGACAGCCAATGAAGCTTTCTTT.

This clonotype came up many times. V gene TRBV5-1 combines with J gene TRBJ2-7; 12 bases align to TRBD1. Germline V lookup: CDR1 SGHRS, CDR2 YFSETQ. The CDR3 is made up of 15 amino acids. Losses at the gene ends were 3 bases for V and 6 bases for J; bases not matched to a gene: 7. CDR3 coding DNA: TGCGCCAGCAGCTGGACGGGACAGGGGGCCTCCGAGCAGTACTTC. Its protein product is CASSWTGQGASEQYF.

To note about this clonotype: Since a much larger clone is just one base distant, this may be a read error. The chain has TRBV15 and TRBJ1-4; unclear D gene. CDR1 is LNHNV and CDR2 is YYDKDF in the germline V gene (reference sequence). This CDR3 is built from 13 residues. The CDR3 spells CATSRAVGEKLYF. CDR3 DNA: TGTGCCACCAGCCGGGCCGTGGGTGAAAAACTGTATTTT.

As to this clonotype: Possible read error: a much larger clone is one base away. This sequence joins TRBV5-6 and TRBJ2-1; 7 nucleotides agree with TRBD2. This CDR3 is 16 amino acids long. V shed 3 bases, J shed 3 bases, and the junction held 9 bases outside the gene matches. The germline V gene has CDR1 SGHDT and CDR2 YYEEEE. For the CDR3, the DNA is TGTGCCAGCAGCTCGGAGCGGGGTGGGATCTACAATGAGCAGTTCTTC. It encodes CASSSERGGIYNEQFF.

This clonotype came up many times. The chain links TRBV3-1 to TRBJ2-3; 10 nucleotides line up with TRBD1. The CDR3 contains 12 residues. The trim removed 1 base at V and 15 bases at J, leaving 4 bases unmatched. CDR1 and CDR2 from the germline V gene are LGHDT and YNNKEL (reference sequence). CDR3 residues: CASSQGGTGEYF. The CDR3 DNA sequence: TGTGCCAGCAGCCAAGGTGGGACAGGGGAATATTTT.

This clonotype was counted between two and nine times. V and J are TRBV28 and TRBJ1-2, with a tentative D call TRBD1 (6 bases). V was pared by 5 bases and J by 8 bases, with 15 bases between. The CDR3 consists of 13 residues. The germline gives CDR1 MDHEN, CDR2 SYDVKM. The CDR3: CASSVRGGLGYTF. CDR3 coding DNA: TGTGCCAGCAGTGTACGGGGGGGGCTGGGCTACACCTTC.

This clonotype has ten or more counts. The V and J genes are TRBV28 and TRBJ2-1; TRBD2 matches at 10 bases. The CDR3 has 19 residues. The V segment lost 2 bases and the J segment 9 bases; nucleotides outside the gene matches: 19. Germline V CDR1 and CDR2: MDHEN, SYDVKM. Here the CDR3 reads CASSLTPNLAGALVGEQFF. The CDR3 DNA follows: TGTGCCAGCAGTTTAACCCCAAACCTAGCGGGGGCTCTGGTGGGTGAGCAGTTCTTC.

This clonotype was seen only a few times. V usage is TRBV2 and J usage is TRBJ2-3, with 10 bases aligning to TRBD2. With V trimmed by 2 bases and J by 2 bases, 1 base remained unmatched. Germline CDR1 and CDR2: SNHLY and FYNNEI. The CDR3 runs to 15 residues. The CDR3 sequence is CASSELAGATDTQYF. The CDR3 DNA follows: TGTGCCAGCAGTGAACTAGCGGGGGCCACAGATACGCAGTATTTT.

As to this clonotype: A much larger clone lies one base from this, so it may be a read error. The rearrangement joins TRBV12-2 to TRBJ1-5. TRBV12-2 is tagged as a pseudogene. This CDR3 has 13 amino acids. CDR3 loop: CASSLSCAQPQHF. In nucleotides, the CDR3 is TGTGCCAGCAGCTTGTCATGCGCTCAGCCCCAGCATTTT.

This clonotype was seen at least ten times. The chain couples TRBV28 to TRBJ2-1, with 7 bases aligning to TRBD1. The germline gives CDR1 MDHEN, CDR2 SYDVKM. This CDR3 contains 16 residues. J lost 2 bases, V lost 6 bases, and 10 bases had no gene match. The CDR3 nucleotides read TGTGCCAGCAGAAACAGGGGTGGGGTGGCCTACAATGAGCAGTTCTTC. Translating gives CASRNRGGVAYNEQFF.

A remark on this clonotype: This may be a read error: a much more frequent sequence differs by one nucleotide. The V and J genes are TRBV28 and TRBJ1-2; D is uncertain. The V gene's germline CDR1 is MDHEN and CDR2 SYDVKM. The CDR3 sequence is 14 residues long. This CDR3 is CAGSLNGVLYGYTF. The CDR3 DNA reads TGTGCCGGCAGTTTAAATGGGGTCCTCTATGGCTACACCTTC.